Shown below are 25 T cell receptor beta chains from a single sample sequenced in a study of vaccination and CD4 T cells after COVID-19. Treatment noted: roughly 10-day PBMC culture with coronavirus spike peptide pools or control peptides (ViraFEST assay). An Oncomine TCR Beta short-read assay was used to sequence the DNA from cultured CD4+ T cells. Using its own MiXCR run on the PCR reads, TCRdb lists one record per CDR3 protein. The sample contains approximately 20,000 distinct CDR3 sequences, around 29% of which appear only once. Which antigens these TCRs recognize remains unknown. Sequences were obtained from cultured CD4+ T cells from blood. These receptors all stem from a human donor with COVID-19.

In regard to this clonotype: At one end the junction does not follow the germline gene, possibly because of a read error. The rearrangement links TRBV7-2 to TRBJ2-3, with TRBD1 matching over 9 bases. Germline CDR1 and CDR2: SGHTA and FQGNSA. The CDR3 contains 16 residues. This CDR3 reads CASTLRSGQGADTQYF. In nucleotides, the CDR3 is TGTGCCAGCACCTTACGTTCGGGACAGGGTGCAGATACGCAGTATTTT. The whole variable domain, filled in from reference TRBV7-2 and TRBJ2-3, reads GAGVSQSPSNKVTEKGKDVELRCDPISGHTALYWYRQSLGQGLEFLIYFQGNSAPDKSGLPSDRFSAERTGGSVSTLTIQRTQQEDSAVYLCASTLRSGQGADTQYFGPGTRLTVL.

By sample share, this clonotype is medium-sized. At one end, the junction sequence differs from germline, possibly due to a read error. The genes are TRBV6-1 and TRBJ2-3; TRBD2 aligns across 12 bases. CDR1 is MNHNS, CDR2 SASEGT, per germline. The CDR3 loop spans 13 amino acids. CDR3 sequence (DNA): TGTGCCAGCAGTGAAGCTACTAGCGGGGGGTTAAATTTT. As protein: CASSEATSGGLNF.

This clonotype was seen more than once but under ten times. The chain has TRBV19 and TRBJ2-6; the D gene is possibly TRBD1 (6 bases). The V and J ends lost 11 bases and 2 bases respectively, with 10 bases between them. The CDR3 consists of 13 residues. Germline-derived CDR1 and CDR2 are LNHDA and SQIVND (reference sequence). In DNA, the CDR3 is TGTGCCGGGAAGGGGGCTGGGGCCAACGTCCTGACTTTC. This translates into CAGKGAGANVLTF. The variable domain in full, completed from reference TRBV19 and TRBJ2-6, reads DGGITQSPKYLFRKEGQNVTLSCEQNLNHDAMYWYRQDPGQGLRLIYYSQIVNDFQKGDIAEGYSVSREKKESFPLTVTSAQKNPTAFYLCAGKGAGANVLTFGAGSRLTVL.

The gene calls are TRBV5-1 and TRBJ1-1, with D maybe TRBD1 (6 bases). Germline values: CDR1 SGHRS, CDR2 YFSETQ. This CDR3 contains 15 residues. Trimming stripped 0 bases from V and 4 bases from J, with 13 bases between. CDR3 DNA: TGCGCCAGCAGCTTGGAAACGGGGGCCTTCACTGAAGCTTTCTTT. Amino acid sequence: CASSLETGAFTEAFF. The variable domain in full, with the rest retrieved from reference TRBV5-1 and TRBJ1-1, is KAGVTQTPRYLIKTRGQQVTLSCSPISGHRSVSWYQQTPGQGLQFLFEYFSETQRNKGNFPGRFSGRQFSNSRSEMNVSTLELGDSALYLCASSLETGAFTEAFFGQGTRLTVV.

The CDR3 region has the DNA TGTGCCTGGAGTGTAAAAGTAGAGAGACCTCCAAACACCATATATTTT. Protein sequence: CAWSVKVERPPNTIYF. This chain joins TRBV30 and TRBJ1-3; no reliable D call. The CDR3 consists of 16 residues. Trimming removed 0 bases at V and 6 bases at J, with 18 bases between. The V gene's germline CDR1 is GTSNPN and CDR2 SVGIG (reference sequence).

This clonotype was recorded a few times. CDR3 in amino acids: CASSSPRDSSDGETQYF. The CDR3 region has the DNA TGTGCCAGCAGTTCCCCCAGGGACAGCTCCGACGGAGAGACCCAGTACTTC. The chain has TRBV6-5 and TRBJ2-5; TRBD1 agrees at 7 bases. The trim removed 4 bases at V and 4 bases at J, leaving 15 bases unmatched. CDR3 length: 17 residues. CDR1 and CDR2 (germline): MNHEY, SVGAGI.

The chain joins TRBV11-2 to TRBJ2-3, with 15 positions matching TRBD2. The CDR3 has 18 amino acids. Germline-derived CDR1 and CDR2 are SGHAT and FQNNGV. Trimming took 5 bases from V and 6 from J; bases not matched to a gene: 12. This CDR3 is CASSPRGTSGGMVDTQYF. As DNA, the CDR3 is TGTGCCAGCAGCCCAAGAGGGACTAGCGGGGGGATGGTGGATACGCAGTATTTT.

This chain links TRBV6-1 with TRBJ2-3, with 9 bases fitting TRBD2. V was pared by 3 bases and J by 6 bases, with 16 bases of the junction left unmatched. Germline CDR1 is MNHNS and CDR2 is SASEGT. There are 18 residues in the CDR3. CDR3 residues: CASSDVSRRRGGGDTQYF. CDR3 DNA: TGTGCCAGCAGTGATGTCTCCAGGAGGCGGGGGGGCGGGGATACGCAGTATTTT.

The chain joins TRBV5-4 to TRBJ2-5; no clear D. This CDR3 is 13 amino acids long. V was pared by 0 bases and J by 1 base, with 4 bases between. Germline V lookup: CDR1 SGHNT, CDR2 YYREEE (reference sequence). The CDR3 DNA reads as TGTGCCAGCAGCTTGGGCCGCCAAGAGACCCAGTACTTC. It yields the protein CASSLGRQETQYF.

V usage is TRBV6-1 and J usage is TRBJ2-4, with TRBD1 matching over 7 bases. The germline V gene has CDR1 MNHNS and CDR2 SASEGT. V lost 5 bases and J lost 6; bases outside the gene matches: 7. The CDR3 is made up of 14 amino acids. The CDR3, as DNA: TGTGCCAGCAGTCCTACAGGGGTGGGAAACATTCAGTACTTC. It encodes CASSPTGVGNIQYF.

The J gene is TRBJ2-5, the V gene TRBV7-2; D may be TRBD2 (6 bases). There are 15 residues in the CDR3. Germline V gene sequence: CDR1 SGHTA, CDR2 FQGNSA. Trimming cost V 4 bases and J 2 bases, with 14 bases left between them. CDR3 protein: CASSSIPGLQETQYF. Written as DNA, the CDR3 is TGTGCCAGCAGCTCTATCCCGGGACTTCAAGAGACCCAGTACTTC.

V usage is TRBV19 and J usage is TRBJ1-6; 8 nucleotides match TRBD1. The junction had 13 bases not matched to a gene; V was cut back by 5 bases and J by 7 bases. There are 17 residues in the CDR3. CDR1 and CDR2 (germline): LNHDA, SQIVND (reference sequence). The CDR3 region has the DNA TGTGCCAGTAGTCCAACCTCCGCCCAGGGGGCCAATTCACCCCTCCACTTT. It is translated as CASSPTSAQGANSPLHF.

This clonotype was observed a few times. The chain links TRBV7-2 to TRBJ2-5, with 7 positions matching TRBD2. Germline V CDR1 and CDR2: SGHTA, FQGNSA. The CDR3 consists of 16 residues. The V and J ends lost 1 base and 4 bases, in that order; junction bases with no gene match: 9. The CDR3 nucleotides read TGTGCCAGCAGCTTAGATGGCGGGGGAGGGTCAGAGACCCAGTACTTC. This translates into CASSLDGGGGSETQYF.

The chain uses TRBV10-3 and TRBJ2-1; 10 positions agree with TRBD1. Germline V gene sequence: CDR1 ENHRY, CDR2 SYGVKD. V trimming: 4 bases; J trimming: 5 bases; junction bases outside the gene matches: 2. The length of the CDR3 is 14 residues. CDR3 nucleotides: TGTGCCATCAGTGGGGGACAGGGGAACAATGAGCAGTTCTTC. Its translation is CAISGGQGNNEQFF.

Only a few counts were recorded for this clonotype. V usage is TRBV9 and J usage is TRBJ1-1; D possibly corresponds to TRBD1 (5 bases). Germline-derived CDR1 and CDR2 are SGDLS and YYNGEE. This CDR3 spans 15 amino acids. V lost 0 bases and J lost 1, with 10 bases in between. The DNA of the CDR3 is TGTGCCAGCAGCGTAGTAGGGGCTGAGAACACTGAAGCTTTCTTT. It codes for CASSVVGAENTEAFF.

The genes are TRBV28 and TRBJ2-7, with 8 bases lining up with TRBD2. There are 13 residues in the CDR3. Germline trimming cut 2 bases from V and 6 bases from J; bases unmatched to any gene: 3. Germline CDR1 is MDHEN and CDR2 is SYDVKM. The CDR3, as DNA: TGTGCCAGCAGTTTAGGCGGGGGGCGCGAGCAGTACTTC. Protein product: CASSLGGGREQYF. Full variable domain (rest looked up from reference TRBV28 and TRBJ2-7): DVKVTQSSRYLVKRTGEKVFLECVQDMDHENMFWYRQDPGLGLRLIYFSYDVKMKEKGDIPEGYSVSREKKERFSLILESASTNQTSMYLCASSLGGGREQYFGPGTRLTVT.

This clonotype was found a few times. This chain joins TRBV15 and TRBJ2-7, with D possibly matching TRBD1 (5 bases). Germline CDR1 LNHNV, CDR2 YYDKDF (reference sequence). This CDR3 comprises 15 residues. The V end was cut by 0 bases, the J end by 2 bases, with 11 bases between. The CDR3 coding sequence is TGTGCCACCAGCAGAGATCGATGGGGCACCTACGAGCAGTACTTC. As protein: CATSRDRWGTYEQYF.

This clonotype was seen only a few times. This chain joins TRBV6-4 and TRBJ1-1; the D is unclear. Trimming cost V 5 bases and J 1 base, with 8 bases left between them. The CDR3 spans 13 residues. CDR1 is MRHNA, CDR2 SNTAGT, per germline. In DNA form, the CDR3 reads TGTGCCAGCAGTTCTACAGCGAACACTGAAGCTTTCTTT. Protein sequence: CASSSTANTEAFF.

This clonotype was recorded a few times. V and J are TRBV19 and TRBJ1-1; 9 positions match TRBD1. The CDR3 loop spans 14 amino acids. Germline V gene lookup returns CDR1 LNHDA and CDR2 SQIVND (reference sequence). J was trimmed by 4 bases and V by 6 bases; bases with no gene match: 6. The CDR3 protein is CASRQGAKSTEAFF. CDR3 in DNA: TGTGCCAGTAGACAGGGGGCGAAGAGCACTGAAGCTTTCTTT.

This clonotype has only a few counts. The V call is TRBV7-2, the J call TRBJ1-4; D is perhaps TRBD1 (6 bases). Trimming pared 0 bases from V and 7 bases from J, leaving 15 bases between. The germline V gene encodes CDR1 SGHTA and CDR2 FQGNSA. CDR3 length: 16 amino acids. The CDR3, as DNA: TGTGCCAGCAGCTTAGCGTCGGGGGCGACGGGTGAAAAACTGTTTTTT. Residues: CASSLASGATGEKLFF.

This chain links TRBV21-1 with TRBJ2-2. TRBV21-1 is shown as a pseudogene. The CDR3 spans 14 residues. CDR3 DNA: TGTGCATCACTCGGCAGGCGGAACACCGGGGAGCTGTTTTTT. This encodes CASLGRRNTGELFF.

The V and J genes are TRBV5-1 and TRBJ1-5; no firm D call. Germline V CDR1 and CDR2: SGHRS, YFSETQ. Trimming pared 0 bases from V and 4 bases from J, leaving 8 bases between. The CDR3 consists of 14 residues. CDR3 in DNA: TGCGCCAGCAGCTTGGGGACGGAGAATCAGCCCCAGCATTTT. It specifies CASSLGTENQPQHF. Variable domain in full (rest from reference TRBV5-1 and TRBJ1-5): KAGVTQTPRYLIKTRGQQVTLSCSPISGHRSVSWYQQTPGQGLQFLFEYFSETQRNKGNFPGRFSGRQFSNSRSEMNVSTLELGDSALYLCASSLGTENQPQHFGDGTRLSIL.

V and J are TRBV6-5 and TRBJ1-1; D may be TRBD1 (6 bases). The length of the CDR3 is 15 residues. The V and J ends lost 0 bases and 4 bases respectively, with 12 bases between them. CDR1 is MNHEY, CDR2 SVGAGI, per germline. CDR3 nucleotides: TGTGCCAGCAGTTACTCGGCGGGGGGCGGCACTGAAGCTTTCTTT. Translated: CASSYSAGGGTEAFF.

Comment on this clonotype: A junction end diverges from the germline sequence, so it may reflect a read error. The chain links TRBV7-6 to TRBJ2-5, with 9 bases lining up with TRBD2. Germline V lookup: CDR1 SGHVS, CDR2 FNYEAQ. The CDR3 spans 16 residues. CDR3 residues: CVSSFSAGGLGETQYF. The CDR3 nucleotides read TGTGTCAGCAGCTTCTCGGCGGGGGGGCTCGGAGAGACCCAGTACTTC.

The chain employs TRBV19 and TRBJ2-5, with 13 nucleotides matching TRBD2. From germline, CDR1 is LNHDA and CDR2 SQIVND (reference sequence). V gave up 2 bases and J gave up 2 bases; unmatched junction bases: 2. This CDR3 region has 16 residues. The CDR3 region is CASSITSGGVQETQYF. Written as DNA, the CDR3 is TGTGCCAGTAGTATAACTAGCGGGGGGGTTCAAGAGACCCAGTACTTC.